These 13 T cell receptor beta chains originate from one sample sequenced in a study of naive CD8 T cells in extremely preterm neonates (TCRdb year 2017). Four or five elective full-term cesarean deliveries at about 36-41 weeks of gestation, with no labor and no rupture of membranes, were the source of the term cord blood. Library creation used the immunoSEQ multiplex PCR assay. Sourced from immuneACCESS, this table was stored by TCRdb with only in-frame sequences that have V and J called. A share of the clones is absent; for the studies checked, an unresolved V gene accounts for under half, and the remainder has no known explanation. The sample table holds around 5,000 clones, of which approximately 97% were seen once. The ten largest clones represent roughly 0.53% of the sample. Sequencing was done on a sample of naive CD8+ T cells from cord blood. The receptors originated from a newborn in good health.

V usage is TRBV13 and J usage is TRBJ2-7; D ambiguous. The V end lost 4 bases, the J end lost 2 bases, and 12 bases lay between the germline ends. The CDR3 sequence is 14 residues long. Germline CDR1 and CDR2: PRHDT and FYEKMQ (reference sequence). CDR3 loop: CASSWSERTYEQYF. In nucleotides, the CDR3 is TGTGCCAGCAGCTGGTCGGAGAGGACCTACGAGCAGTACTTC.

The chain combines TRBV7-9 with TRBJ2-1, with 8 bases matching TRBD2. The CDR3 consists of 18 residues. The V segment lost 2 bases and the J segment 0 bases; nucleotides outside the gene matches: 9. Germline CDR1 reads SEHNR; CDR2 reads FQNEAQ (reference sequence). The CDR3 spells CASSLTSGHHISYNEQFF. CDR3 in DNA: TGTGCCAGCAGCTTAACTAGCGGTCATCACATCTCCTACAATGAGCAGTTCTTC.

V is TRBV25-1 and J is TRBJ2-1, with 7 bases lining up with TRBD1. The ends lost 6 bases at V and 4 bases at J; junction bases unmatched: 6. CDR3 length: 14 residues. CDR1 and CDR2 (germline): MGHDK, SYGVNS. The CDR3 spells CASRNSRGYNEQFF. CDR3 bases: TGTGCCAGCAGAAATTCCAGGGGGTACAATGAGCAGTTCTTC.

The chain uses TRBV10-2 and TRBJ2-7; D is possibly TRBD2 (5 bases). CDR1 is WSHSY and CDR2 is SAAADI in the germline V gene. The CDR3 is made up of 15 amino acids. V gave up 0 bases and J gave up 2 bases, with 11 bases separating them. The CDR3 region has the DNA TGCGCCAGCAGTGAGTCGACGACGGGGACCTACGAGCAGTACTTC. It translates to CASSESTTGTYEQYF.

The chain joins TRBV27 to TRBJ2-3; 7 bases map to TRBD2. CDR3 length equals 15 residues. V was clipped by 0 bases and J by 4 bases; unmatched bases: 4. Germline V lookup: CDR1 MNHEY, CDR2 SMNVEV (reference sequence). This CDR3 reads CASSLSGLAADTQYF. The CDR3 DNA sequence: TGTGCCAGCAGTTTATCAGGGCTAGCGGCAGATACGCAGTATTTT.

The rearrangement links TRBV7-8 to TRBJ1-3; D is perhaps TRBD1 (6 bases). V was pared by 1 base and J by 0 bases, with 10 bases between. This CDR3 has 16 amino acids. Per the germline V gene, CDR1 is SGHVS and CDR2 is FQNEAQ. Here the CDR3 reads CASSLGTGFSGNTIYF. DNA for the CDR3: TGTGCCAGCAGCTTAGGTACAGGGTTCTCTGGAAACACCATATATTTT. The variable domain in full, completed from reference TRBV7-8 and TRBJ1-3, reads GAGVSQSPRYKVAKRGQDVALRCDPISGHVSLFWYQQALGQGPEFLTYFQNEAQLDKSGLPSDRFFAERPEGSVSTLKIQRTQQEDSAVYLCASSLGTGFSGNTIYFGEGSWLTVV.

In its sample, this clone was seen once. The chain employs TRBV19 and TRBJ2-7; D remains unclear. Trimming cost V 1 base and J 0 bases, with 4 bases left between them. Germline V gives CDR1 LNHDA, CDR2 SQIVND (reference sequence). The CDR3 is made up of 13 amino acids. The CDR3 spells CASSIGLSYEQYF. As DNA, the CDR3 is TGTGCCAGTAGTATAGGACTCTCCTACGAGCAGTACTTC.

V is TRBV11-2 and J is TRBJ2-5, with a possible D match to TRBD1 (6 bases). Germline CDR1 SGHAT, CDR2 FQNNGV. Trimming shortened V by 1 base and J by 2 bases, and 8 bases separated the two germline ends. The CDR3 contains 14 residues. The CDR3 is CASSLGGGQETQYF. CDR3 coding DNA: TGTGCCAGCAGCTTAGGAGGGGGTCAAGAGACCCAGTACTTC.

This chain uses TRBV9 with TRBJ2-3; 10 positions agree with TRBD2. The CDR3 loop spans 17 amino acids. V shed 4 bases, J shed 4 bases, and the junction held 12 bases outside the gene matches. Germline lookup yields CDR1 SGDLS and CDR2 YYNGEE. CDR3 coding DNA: TGTGCCAGCAGCCCATTTTCAGGTCTAGCGGGAGCAGATACGCAGTATTTT. It specifies CASSPFSGLAGADTQYF.

The chain carries TRBV5-6 and TRBJ2-7, with D perhaps matching TRBD1 (5 bases). The CDR3 covers 12 residues. CDR1 and CDR2 (germline): SGHDT, YYEEEE. V shed 0 bases and J shed 6 bases, with 7 bases lying between them. The CDR3 region has the DNA TGTGCCAGCAGCTTGGGGCAGGGCGAGCAGTACTTC. Its translation is CASSLGQGEQYF.

The chain carries TRBV9 and TRBJ2-5, with D possibly TRBD1 on 7 matching bases. The CDR3 length is 16 residues. V was pared by 0 bases and J by 2 bases, with 14 bases between. Per the germline V gene, CDR1 is SGDLS and CDR2 is YYNGEE. Here the CDR3 reads CASSVEAGGFQETQYF. In DNA form, the CDR3 reads TGTGCCAGCAGCGTAGAGGCAGGGGGGTTTCAAGAGACCCAGTACTTC.

In this sample, this clone turned up once. The chain carries TRBV28 and TRBJ2-7; TRBD2 agrees at 12 bases. Germline V gene sequence: CDR1 MDHEN, CDR2 SYDVKM. The CDR3 has 17 residues. Losses at the gene ends were 5 bases for V and 4 bases for J; bases not matched to a gene: 12. This CDR3 is CASSLQGLAGFFYEQYF. CDR3 nucleotides: TGTGCCAGCAGTCTACAAGGACTAGCGGGATTCTTTTACGAGCAGTACTTC.

This chain connects TRBV4-3 to TRBJ2-1; 7 positions match TRBD2. The germline V gene encodes CDR1 LGHNA and CDR2 YSLEER. V gave up 1 base and J gave up 7 bases; unmatched junction bases: 1. This CDR3 is 13 amino acids long. The CDR3 protein is CASSQGGGNEQFF. CDR3 bases: TGCGCCAGCAGCCAAGGGGGAGGGAATGAGCAGTTCTTC.